Listed below are T cell receptor beta chains from one sample, sequenced in a study of CD8 T cells in ankylosing spondylitis. TCRdb redid the calling of the 5' RACE reads with MiXCR, one entry per CDR3 protein. The data hold fewer than 550,000 distinct CDR3 sequences, with about 5% observed a single time. Sample: blood, either unsorted or a sorted T cell fraction (not recorded which). These receptors all stem from a male donor with ankylosing spondylitis. CDR3s leave out the opening cysteine and the closing phenylalanine or tryptophan.

V gene: TRBV25-1
CDR3 protein: ASRGPMIGSGANVLT

V gene: TRBV18
CDR3 protein: ASSPVVQGTWNTIY

V gene: TRBV20-1
CDR3 protein: SARYPGHSNQPQH

V gene: TRBV12-3/TRBV12-4
CDR3 protein: ASSITSGGTSYGVYEQY

V gene: TRBV12-3/TRBV12-4
CDR3 protein: ASSLVLGRISGNTIY

V gene: TRBV28
CDR3 protein: ASTRTGRETQY

V gene: TRBV4-3
CDR3 protein: ASSPRFGSGELF

V gene: TRBV7-2
CDR3 protein: ASSPLGRTHQPQH

V gene: TRBV3-1
CDR3 protein: ASSQDEEAATYEQY

V gene: TRBV11-3
CDR3 protein: ASKGVGETQY

V gene: TRBV4-2
CDR3 protein: ASSQGLAGRDEQF

V gene: TRBV5-1
CDR3 protein: ASTGTEQETQY

V gene: TRBV10-3
CDR3 protein: AIGQGSEAF

V gene: TRBV29-1
CDR3 protein: SVGGSSGRFSYEQY

V gene: TRBV20-1
CDR3 protein: SARDRVNEQY

V gene: TRBV10-3
CDR3 protein: AIRSAGRQSYEQY

V gene: TRBV7-2
CDR3 protein: ASSLDGATEAF

V gene: TRBV29-1
CDR3 protein: SVIRGGQVETQY

V gene: TRBV7-2
CDR3 protein: ASSWTSVREQF

V gene: TRBV7-8
CDR3 protein: AIGTASYNSPLH

V gene: TRBV5-5
CDR3 protein: ASSYNRDSFATNEKLF

V gene: TRBV7-2
CDR3 protein: ASSGWVETEAF

V gene: TRBV7-2
CDR3 protein: ASSERSPLAQF

V gene: TRBV2
CDR3 protein: ASRDLGRAGELF

V gene: TRBV20-1
CDR3 protein: SARKLVSYNEQF

V gene: TRBV7-8
CDR3 protein: ASSLRSGPYEQY

V gene: TRBV10-3
CDR3 protein: AISESTGNIVPTYNEQF

V gene: TRBV27
CDR3 protein: ASAAPMTSSYNSPLH

V gene: TRBV29-1
CDR3 protein: SETSGTDTQY

V gene: TRBV7-9
CDR3 protein: ASSPRDRGPAF

V gene: TRBV4-3
CDR3 protein: ASSQRLDRGGTEAF

V gene: TRBV5-1
CDR3 protein: ASSPRTANYEQY

V gene: TRBV12-3/TRBV12-4
CDR3 protein: ASSLVGAPHYEQY

V gene: TRBV20-1
CDR3 protein: SARVAPVQPQH

V gene: TRBV29-1
CDR3 protein: SVEENEQF

V gene: TRBV4-2
CDR3 protein: ASSQGSSNYGYT

V gene: TRBV29-1
CDR3 protein: SVRGISGNTIY

V gene: TRBV7-8
CDR3 protein: ASSLRPGGESTEAF

V gene: TRBV6-2/TRBV6-3
CDR3 protein: ASSRGLLNEQY

V gene: TRBV4-3
CDR3 protein: ASSQEWGNTGELF

V gene: TRBV29-1
CDR3 protein: SVRHMNTEAF

V gene: TRBV20-1
CDR3 protein: SARAAQASTEAF